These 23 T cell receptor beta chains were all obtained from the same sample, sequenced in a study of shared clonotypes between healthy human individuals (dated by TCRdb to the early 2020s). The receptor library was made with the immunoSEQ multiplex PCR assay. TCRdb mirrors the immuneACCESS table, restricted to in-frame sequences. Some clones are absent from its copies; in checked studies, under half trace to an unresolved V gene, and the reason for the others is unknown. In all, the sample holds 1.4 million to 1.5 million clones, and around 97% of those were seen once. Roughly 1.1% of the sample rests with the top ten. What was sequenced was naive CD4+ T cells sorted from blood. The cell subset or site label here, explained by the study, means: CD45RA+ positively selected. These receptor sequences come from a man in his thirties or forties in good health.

CDR3 nucleotides: TGTGCCAGCAGTCCTCGGACTAGCGGGAGCGGCGATGAGCAGTTCTTC. Protein sequence: CASSPRTSGSGDEQFF. The rearrangement uses TRBV7-9 and TRBJ2-1; 13 nucleotides align to TRBD2. The length of the CDR3 is 16 residues. Trimming removed 6 bases from V and 8 bases from J; junction bases left unmatched: 10. CDR1 and CDR2 (germline): SEHNR, FQNEAQ (reference sequence).

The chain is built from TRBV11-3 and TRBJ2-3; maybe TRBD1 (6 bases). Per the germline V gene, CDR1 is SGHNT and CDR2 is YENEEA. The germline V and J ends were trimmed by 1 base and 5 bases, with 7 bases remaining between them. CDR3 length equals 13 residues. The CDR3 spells CASSLGGLDTQYF. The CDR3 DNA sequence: TGTGCCAGCAGCTTAGGGGGGCTAGATACGCAGTATTTT.

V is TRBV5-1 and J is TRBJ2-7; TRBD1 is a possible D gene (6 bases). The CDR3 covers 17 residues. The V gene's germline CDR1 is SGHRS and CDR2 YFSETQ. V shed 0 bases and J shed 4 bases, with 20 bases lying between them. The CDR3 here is CASSLGFKSQGPYEQYF. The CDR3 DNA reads TGCGCCAGCAGCTTGGGGTTTAAGTCCCAGGGGCCTTACGAGCAGTACTTC.

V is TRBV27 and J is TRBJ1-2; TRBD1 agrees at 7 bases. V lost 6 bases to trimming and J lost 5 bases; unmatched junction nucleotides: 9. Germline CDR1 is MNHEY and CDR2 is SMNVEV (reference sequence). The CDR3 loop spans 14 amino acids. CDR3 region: CASSPGQGVYGYTF. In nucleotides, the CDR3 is TGTGCCAGCAGCCCGGGGCAGGGGGTATATGGCTACACCTTC.

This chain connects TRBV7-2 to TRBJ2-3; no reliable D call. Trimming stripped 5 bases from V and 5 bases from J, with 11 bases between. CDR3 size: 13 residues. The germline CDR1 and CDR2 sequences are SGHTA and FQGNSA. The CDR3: CASSPRVGDTQYF. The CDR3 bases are TGTGCCAGCAGCCCCCGAGTTGGAGATACGCAGTATTTT.

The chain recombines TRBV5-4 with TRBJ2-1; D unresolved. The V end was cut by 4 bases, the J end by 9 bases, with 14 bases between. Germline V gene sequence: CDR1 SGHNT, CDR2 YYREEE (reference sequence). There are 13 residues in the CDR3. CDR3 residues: CASSLTRLGEQFF. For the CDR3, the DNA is TGTGCCAGCAGCCTAACTCGCTTAGGTGAGCAGTTCTTC.

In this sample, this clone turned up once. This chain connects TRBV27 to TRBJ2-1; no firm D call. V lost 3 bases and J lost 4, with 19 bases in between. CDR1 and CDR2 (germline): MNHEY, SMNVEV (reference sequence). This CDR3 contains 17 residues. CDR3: CASSLLSVTPQYNEQFF. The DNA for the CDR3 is TGTGCCAGCAGTTTGCTCTCGGTGACTCCCCAATACAATGAGCAGTTCTTC.

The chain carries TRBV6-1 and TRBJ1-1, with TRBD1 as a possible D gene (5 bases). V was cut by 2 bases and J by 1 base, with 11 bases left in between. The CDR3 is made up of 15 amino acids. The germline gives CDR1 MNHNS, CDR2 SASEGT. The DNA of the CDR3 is TGTGCCAGCAGTGAATATCACAGGCCGAACACTGAAGCTTTCTTT. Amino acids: CASSEYHRPNTEAFF.

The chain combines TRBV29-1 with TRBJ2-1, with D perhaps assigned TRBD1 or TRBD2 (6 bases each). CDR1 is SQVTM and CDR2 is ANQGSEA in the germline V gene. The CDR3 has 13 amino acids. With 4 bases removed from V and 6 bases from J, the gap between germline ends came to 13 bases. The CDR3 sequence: CSVAQGGTNEQFF. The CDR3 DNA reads TGCAGCGTTGCACAGGGAGGCACCAATGAGCAGTTCTTC.

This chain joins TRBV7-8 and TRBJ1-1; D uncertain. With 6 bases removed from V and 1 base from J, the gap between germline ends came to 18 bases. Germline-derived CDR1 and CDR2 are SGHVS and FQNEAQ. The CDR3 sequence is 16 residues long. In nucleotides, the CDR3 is TGTGCCAGCAGTTCGCAGCTCACCTTAGGGAACACTGAAGCTTTCTTT. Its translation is CASSSQLTLGNTEAFF.

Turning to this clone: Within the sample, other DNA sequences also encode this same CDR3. CDR3 residues: CASSSPSGRFNEQFF. In DNA, the CDR3 is TGTGCCAGCAGCTCCCCTAGCGGGAGGTTCAATGAGCAGTTCTTC. This chain uses TRBV7-2 with TRBJ2-1; 11 bases match TRBD2. CDR1 and CDR2 from the germline V gene are SGHTA and FQGNSA. This CDR3 comprises 15 residues. V was pared by 4 bases and J by 6 bases, with 5 bases of the junction left unmatched.

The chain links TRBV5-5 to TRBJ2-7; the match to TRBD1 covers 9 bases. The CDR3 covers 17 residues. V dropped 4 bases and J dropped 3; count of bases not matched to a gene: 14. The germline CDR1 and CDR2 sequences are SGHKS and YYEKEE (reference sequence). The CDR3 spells CASSQETTGGLGYEQYF. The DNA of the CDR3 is TGTGCCAGCAGCCAAGAAACGACAGGGGGGCTTGGCTACGAGCAGTACTTC.

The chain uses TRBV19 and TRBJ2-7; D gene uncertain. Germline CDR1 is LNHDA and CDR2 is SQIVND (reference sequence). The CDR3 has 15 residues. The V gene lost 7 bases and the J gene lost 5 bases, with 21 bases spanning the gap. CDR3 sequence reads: CASTPGPMRADEQYF. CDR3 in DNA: TGTGCCAGTACCCCCGGGCCTATGAGAGCTGACGAGCAGTACTTC. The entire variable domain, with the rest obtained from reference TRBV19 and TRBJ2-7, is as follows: DGGITQSPKYLFRKEGQNVTLSCEQNLNHDAMYWYRQDPGQGLRLIYYSQIVNDFQKGDIAEGYSVSREKKESFPLTVTSAQKNPTAFYLCASTPGPMRADEQYFGPGTRLTVT.

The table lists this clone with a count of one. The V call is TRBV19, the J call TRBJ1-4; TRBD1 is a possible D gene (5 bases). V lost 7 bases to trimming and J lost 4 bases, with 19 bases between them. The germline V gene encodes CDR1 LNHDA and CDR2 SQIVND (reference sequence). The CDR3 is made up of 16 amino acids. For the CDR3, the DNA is TGTGCCAGTACTCCGTCCGGGACCCGAGTTAATGAAAAACTGTTTTTT. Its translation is CASTPSGTRVNEKLFF.

In nucleotides, the CDR3 is TGTGCCAGCAGCTTAGCGCTAGCGCGTGCCTCTGGAAACACCATATATTTT. Protein sequence: CASSLALARASGNTIYF. The chain employs TRBV7-2 and TRBJ1-3; D is undetermined. Germline CDR1 and CDR2: SGHTA and FQGNSA. V shed 0 bases and J shed 0 bases, with 12 bases lying between them. CDR3 length equals 17 residues.

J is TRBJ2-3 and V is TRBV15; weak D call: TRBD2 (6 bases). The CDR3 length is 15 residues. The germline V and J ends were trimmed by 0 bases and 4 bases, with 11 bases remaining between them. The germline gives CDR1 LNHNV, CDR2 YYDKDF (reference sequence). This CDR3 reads CATSREEGRADTQYF. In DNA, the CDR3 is TGTGCCACCAGCAGAGAGGAGGGTAGGGCAGATACGCAGTATTTT. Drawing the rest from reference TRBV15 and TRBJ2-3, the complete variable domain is DAMVIQNPRYQVTQFGKPVTLSCSQTLNHNVMYWYQQKSSQAPKLLFHYYDKDFNNEADTPDNFQSRRPNTSFCFLDIRSPGLGDTAMYLCATSREEGRADTQYFGPGTRLTVL.

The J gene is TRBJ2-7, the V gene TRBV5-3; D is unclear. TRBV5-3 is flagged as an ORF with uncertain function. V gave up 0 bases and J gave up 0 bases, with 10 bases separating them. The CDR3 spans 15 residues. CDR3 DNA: TGTGCCAGAAGCTTGGTACAAGAGAGCTCCTACGAGCAGTACTTC. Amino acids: CARSLVQESSYEQYF.

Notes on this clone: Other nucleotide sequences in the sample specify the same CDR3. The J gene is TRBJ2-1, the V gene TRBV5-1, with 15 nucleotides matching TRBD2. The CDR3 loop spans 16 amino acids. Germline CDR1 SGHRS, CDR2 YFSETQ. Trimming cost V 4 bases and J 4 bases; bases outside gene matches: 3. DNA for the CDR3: TGCGCCAGCAGCCACGGACTAGCGGGAGGGTACAATGAGCAGTTCTTC. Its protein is CASSHGLAGGYNEQFF.

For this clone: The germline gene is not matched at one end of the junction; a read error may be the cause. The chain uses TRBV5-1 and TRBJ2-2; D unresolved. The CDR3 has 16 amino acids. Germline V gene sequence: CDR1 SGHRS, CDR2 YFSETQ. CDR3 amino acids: CASSPSQTPKTGELFF. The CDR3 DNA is TGCGCCAGCAGCCCGTCACAGACCCCGAAGACCGGGGAGCTGTTTTTT.

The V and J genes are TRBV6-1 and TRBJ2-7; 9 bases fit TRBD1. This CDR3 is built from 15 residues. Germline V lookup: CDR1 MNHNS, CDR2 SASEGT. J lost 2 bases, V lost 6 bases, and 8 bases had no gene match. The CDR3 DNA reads TGTGCCAGCAGGCTACCGGGACAGGGAACCTACGAGCAGTACTTC. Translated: CASRLPGQGTYEQYF.

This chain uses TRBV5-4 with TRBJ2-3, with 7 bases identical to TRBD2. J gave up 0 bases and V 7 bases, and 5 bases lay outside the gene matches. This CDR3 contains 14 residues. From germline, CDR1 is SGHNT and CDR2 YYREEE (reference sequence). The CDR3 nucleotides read TGTGCCAGCGAGAGCGGGAAAAGCACAGATACGCAGTATTTT. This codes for CASESGKSTDTQYF.

CDR3 coding DNA: TGTGCCAGCAGCTTATGGGCCGCGGGCAAGGAGTTCTTC. Translated: CASSLWAAGKEFF. The genes are TRBV7-2 and TRBJ2-1, with D perhaps matching TRBD2 (5 bases). Between the trimmed V and J ends, which lost 2 bases and 14 bases, there was a span of 16 bases. Germline V CDR1 and CDR2: SGHTA, FQGNSA. The CDR3 has 13 amino acids.

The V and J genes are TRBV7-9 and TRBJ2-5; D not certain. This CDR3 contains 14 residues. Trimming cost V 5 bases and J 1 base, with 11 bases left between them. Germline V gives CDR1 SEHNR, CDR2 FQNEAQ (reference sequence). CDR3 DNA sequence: TGTGCCAGCAGCCCATACCGACTCCAAGAGACCCAGTACTTC. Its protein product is CASSPYRLQETQYF.